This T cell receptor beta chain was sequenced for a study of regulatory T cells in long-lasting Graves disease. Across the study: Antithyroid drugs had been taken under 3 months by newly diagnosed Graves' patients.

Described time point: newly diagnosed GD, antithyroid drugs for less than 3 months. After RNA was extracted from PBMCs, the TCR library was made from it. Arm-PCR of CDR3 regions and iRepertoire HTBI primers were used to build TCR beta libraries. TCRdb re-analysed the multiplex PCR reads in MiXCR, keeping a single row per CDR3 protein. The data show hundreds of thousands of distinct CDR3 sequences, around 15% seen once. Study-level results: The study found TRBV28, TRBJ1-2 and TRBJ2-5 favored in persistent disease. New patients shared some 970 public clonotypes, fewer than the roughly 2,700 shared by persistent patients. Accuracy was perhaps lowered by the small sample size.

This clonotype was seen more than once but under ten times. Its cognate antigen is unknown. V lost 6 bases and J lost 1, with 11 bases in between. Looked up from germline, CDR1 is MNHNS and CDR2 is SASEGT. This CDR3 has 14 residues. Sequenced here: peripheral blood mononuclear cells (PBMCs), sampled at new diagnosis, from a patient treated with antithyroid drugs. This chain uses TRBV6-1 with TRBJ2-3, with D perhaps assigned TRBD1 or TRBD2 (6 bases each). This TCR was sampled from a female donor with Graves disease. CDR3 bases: TGTGCCAGCAGAATTAGGGGGGGCACAGATACGCAGTATTTT. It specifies CASRIRGGTDTQYF.